This TCR beta chain originates from a study of blood T cells in healthy people across ages. Germline V gene data show CDR1 as MNHEY and CDR2 as SMNVEV (reference sequence). V lost 6 bases and J lost 5, with 13 bases in between. The CDR3 spans 13 residues. Primers used in a second PCR of roughly 6 to 11 cycles were a sample-barcoded 5' primer and a J-beta primer mix. TCRdb reprocessed the 5' RACE reads with MiXCR, giving one entry per CDR3 protein. The table records 1.5 million to 2 million distinct CDR3 sequences, 28% of them present only once. Sample donors were healthy Caucasian individuals that came from Russia, aged 6 to 90. Samples each yielded at least 5 micrograms of total RNA.

This TCR came from a woman in her 30s in good health. The material sequenced was blood. The chain links TRBV27 to TRBJ1-1; D call uncertain. The CDR3 nucleotides are TGTGCCAGCAGGCCCCGTGCGGGGACTGAAGCTTTCTTT. Its translation: CASRPRAGTEAFF.